This TCR beta chain emerged from a study of cytomegalovirus exposure and HLA in healthy donors. Libraries were prepared by immunoSEQ multiplex PCR; TCRdb keeps only in-frame clonotypes and omits some of them. Of tens of thousands of clones listed, approximately 90% were seen once; the top ten hold around 2.1%. Comments on this clone: Antigen specificity is unknown.

Points from the study as a whole: According to reports, the classifier identified cytomegalovirus status with high specificity and sensitivity.

Germline assignment: CDR1 MNHEY and CDR2 SMNVEV (reference sequence). The CDR3 is 14 amino acids. Trimming stripped 2 bases from V and 12 bases from J, with 14 bases between. Sequencing was performed on PBMCs. The rearrangement links TRBV27 to TRBJ1-6; D is possibly TRBD1 (6 bases). The TCR sequence derives from a man younger than 45 in good health and CMV-seronegative. The CDR3 region has the DNA TGTGCCAGCAGTTTAATAGGGGGAAGCGGACCCCTCCACTTT. Residues: CASSLIGGSGPLHF.